These T cell receptor beta chains were read from a single sample in a study of blood T cell repertoires in COVID-19. Using immunoSEQ multiplex PCR, the repertoire was profiled, and TCRdb retains in-frame clones only, with some absent. The sample holds some 380,000 clones, around 87% seen once. The material sequenced was PBMCs or T cells enriched from blood (not recorded which). These receptors came from a man in his thirties or forties who had recovered from COVID-19. The CDR3 runs from the conserved cysteine through the conserved F or W. A D gene is named only where the DNA matches it firmly. Where a row states a size, it is once, few, many or the class of an expanded clone; other rows omit it.

V gene	D gene	J gene	clone size	CDR3 DNA	CDR3 protein
TRBV2	.	TRBJ1-5	.	TGTGCCAGCAGCGCCACAGGGAATAGCAATCAGCCCCAGCATTTT	CASSATGNSNQPQHF
TRBV18	.	TRBJ1-2	.	TGTGCCAGCTCACGCACAGGGAATATGTATGGCTACACCTTC	CASSRTGNMYGYTF
TRBV7-2	TRBD1	TRBJ1-2	.	TGTGCCAGCAGCTTATCTTGGGACAGGGATGGCTACACCTTC	CASSLSWDRDGYTF
TRBV7-3	TRBD2	TRBJ2-1	.	TGTGCCAGCAGCCCCAAGGGCACTAGCGGCCGCAATGAGCAGTTCTTC	CASSPKGTSGRNEQFF
TRBV5-1	.	TRBJ1-2	.	TGCGCCAGCAGCTTGGGCGGCGACTATAATGGCTACACCTTC	CASSLGGDYNGYTF
TRBV7-8	TRBD1	TRBJ1-6	once	TGTGCCAGCAGCCTCGGACAGGGATCCTATAATTCACCCCTCCACTTT	CASSLGQGSYNSPLHF
TRBV2	TRBD1	TRBJ2-1	.	TGTGCCAGCAGCCCCGACAGGGACTCCTACAATGAGCAGTTCTTC	CASSPDRDSYNEQFF
TRBV27	.	TRBJ2-2	.	TGTGCCAGCTCCAGGTTGGGGCAAAGTGTGGACACCGGGGAGCTGTTTTTT	CASSRLGQSVDTGELFF
TRBV19	TRBD1	TRBJ2-4	.	TGTGCCACCATGGACAGGGTAGACATTCAGTACTTC	CATMDRVDIQYF
TRBV6-5	.	TRBJ1-2	once	TGTGCCAGCAGCCCCTGGGCAGCCTACTATGGCTACACCTTC	CASSPWAAYYGYTF
TRBV7-9	TRBD1	TRBJ1-3	.	TGTGCCAGCAGCAGAGGGACAGGGGAAGACACCATATATTTT	CASSRGTGEDTIYF
TRBV9	.	TRBJ1-1	.	TGTGCCAGCAGCGTAGGACAAATGAACACTGAAGCTTTCTTT	CASSVGQMNTEAFF
TRBV7-9	.	TRBJ2-3	.	TGTGCCAGCAGCTTAGACAGGGCATGGTATTTT	CASSLDRAWYF
TRBV6-2/TRBV6-3	.	TRBJ2-3	.	TGTGCCAGCAGTTACACCGCTCAGGGCACAGATACGCAGTATTTT	CASSYTAQGTDTQYF
TRBV7-6	.	TRBJ1-1	.	TGTGCCAGCAGCTTAAGGTCCGGGGAATTGATGAACACTGAAGCTTTCTTT	CASSLRSGELMNTEAFF
TRBV6-1	TRBD2	TRBJ2-7	few	TGTGCCAGCAGTGAATTCAAGCGGGGGGGCTCCTACGAGCAGTACTTC	CASSEFKRGGSYEQYF
TRBV27	.	TRBJ1-1	few	TGTGCCAGCAGCCCCGGGTACACTGAAGCTTTCTTT	CASSPGYTEAFF
TRBV4-2	.	TRBJ1-2	.	TGTGCCAGCAGCCAAGATCTAAGGGGTGAGAGCTATGGCTACACCTTC	CASSQDLRGESYGYTF
TRBV18	.	TRBJ2-3	.	TGTGCCAGCTCACCCGCCCAGCAAGGGGCAGATACGCAGTATTTT	CASSPAQQGADTQYF
TRBV4-1	TRBD1	TRBJ1-1	.	TGCGCCAGCAGCTTTCAGACAGGGTTGAACACTGAAGCTTTCTTT	CASSFQTGLNTEAFF
TRBV5-1	.	TRBJ2-1	few	TGCGCCAGCAGCCCCCCGACTAGTAATGAGCAGTTCTTC	CASSPPTSNEQFF
TRBV11-2	TRBD2	TRBJ2-1	.	TGTGCCAGCAGCGCTCGACTAGCGGAGAACAATGAGCAGTTCTTC	CASSARLAENNEQFF
TRBV27	.	TRBJ1-5	.	TGTGCCAGCAGTCTTGAGCGGAGCAATCAGCCCCAGCATTTT	CASSLERSNQPQHF
TRBV5-1	TRBD2	TRBJ2-5	.	TGCGCCAGCAGCCGTAGCGGGACGCGGAGTCAAGAGACCCAGTACTTC	CASSRSGTRSQETQYF
TRBV5-1	TRBD1	TRBJ1-5	.	TGCGCCAGCAGCCCGGGACAGGGATTGAGCAATCAGCCCCAGCATTTT	CASSPGQGLSNQPQHF
TRBV6-5	.	TRBJ1-1	.	TGTGCCAGCAGCTCCACTGGGGCAGACACTGAAGCTTTCTTT	CASSSTGADTEAFF
TRBV7-2	.	TRBJ1-3	.	TGTGCCAGCAGCTTAATCGGTCAGGGGAGAAACACCATATATTTT	CASSLIGQGRNTIYF
TRBV19	TRBD2	TRBJ2-3	.	TGTGCCAGTATGTTAGCGGGGGCTAGCACAGATACGCAGTATTTT	CASMLAGASTDTQYF
TRBV6-5	TRBD2	TRBJ2-3	.	TGTGCCAGCAGTCCGACCACGGGGGGGACAGATACGCAGTATTTT	CASSPTTGGTDTQYF
TRBV12-3/TRBV12-4	.	TRBJ1-2	.	TGTGCCAGCAGTTTGGGGCCCCTGGACGGCTACACCTTC	CASSLGPLDGYTF
TRBV27	.	TRBJ2-1	.	TGTGCCAGCAGTTTAGAGAGGTGGGGGGGCGGTCTCGTGGAAAATGAGCAGTTCTTC	CASSLERWGGGLVENEQFF
TRBV29-1	.	TRBJ1-2	.	TGCAGCGTTCGGGACTTTTTGGGTGGCTACACCTTC	CSVRDFLGGYTF
TRBV5-6	.	TRBJ2-7	.	TGTGCCAGCAGCCTGGGCCGCAGTTCCCGCTTGAAGCAGTACTTC	CASSLGRSSRLKQYF
TRBV5-5	.	TRBJ2-4	.	TGTGCCAGCAGCTTGGGGGAGGACATTCAGTACTTC	CASSLGEDIQYF
TRBV12-5	.	TRBJ1-5	.	TGTGCTAGTGGTTTCGGGGGTGAGGTAACACCCCAGCATTTT	CASGFGGEVTPQHF
TRBV18	TRBD1	TRBJ1-1	.	TGTGCCAGCTCACCAATCAACATAGGACAGGGGGCTCCCGAAGCTTTCTTT	CASSPINIGQGAPEAFF
TRBV12-5	TRBD1	TRBJ2-7	.	TGTGCTAGTGGTTTGCCCCAAGGGGGCAGGGCCTACGAGCAGTACTTC	CASGLPQGGRAYEQYF
TRBV28	.	TRBJ2-1	once	TGTGCCGGGGGGAGCTATGAGCAGTTCTTC	CAGGSYEQFF
TRBV4-1	.	TRBJ1-1	.	TGCGCCAGCAGCCACCCACTTGCGAACACTGAAGCTTTCTTT	CASSHPLANTEAFF
TRBV5-1	.	TRBJ2-7	.	TGCGCCAGCAGCCAAATTGCGATGGGGGGGCTGGAGCAGTACTTC	CASSQIAMGGLEQYF
TRBV9	TRBD2	TRBJ2-1	once	TGTGCCAGCAGCACAGCGGGGGGCATTTACAATGAGCAGTTCTTC	CASSTAGGIYNEQFF
TRBV12-3/TRBV12-4	TRBD1	TRBJ1-3	.	TGTGCCAGCAGTGACAGGGGTACCATATATTTT	CASSDRGTIYF
TRBV7-6	TRBD1	TRBJ2-7	.	TGTGCCAGCAGCCCGGGACAGACGGTATACCATGTTTGGGAGATCGACGAGCAGTACTTC	CASSPGQTVYHVWEIDEQYF
TRBV6-5	.	TRBJ1-6	.	TGTGCCAGCAGCAGGGTTACTTCACCCCTCCACTTT	CASSRVTSPLHF
TRBV20-1	TRBD1	TRBJ1-2	.	TGCAGCCCCGGGACAGGGTTGGGCTACACCTTC	CSPGTGLGYTF
TRBV2	.	TRBJ2-5	.	TGTGCCAGCAGAACGGGGGGCGCTTACCAAGAGACCCAGTACTTC	CASRTGGAYQETQYF
TRBV10-1	TRBD1	TRBJ1-5	.	TGCGCCACCAGTGGGACAGGACATAGCAATCAGCCCCAGCATTTT	CATSGTGHSNQPQHF
TRBV7-8	.	TRBJ2-7	once	TGTGCCAGCAGATCGCGGGGGACAGGTTCCTACGAGCAGTACTTC	CASRSRGTGSYEQYF
TRBV4-3	.	TRBJ1-3	few	TGCGCCAGCAGCCAAGACCAAGCCTGGTCTGGAAACACCATATATTTT	CASSQDQAWSGNTIYF
TRBV6-5	.	TRBJ2-3	.	TGTGCCAGCAGTTACACAGTCACTAGCACAGATACGCAGTATTTT	CASSYTVTSTDTQYF
TRBV4-2	.	TRBJ1-2	few	TGTGCCAGCAGCCAAGTAAGTCCAGGAATGAACTATGGCTACACCTTC	CASSQVSPGMNYGYTF
TRBV7-9	TRBD1	TRBJ2-7	.	TGTGCCAGCAGCTTCTCCGGGACAGGGGGAGGGCAGTACTTC	CASSFSGTGGGQYF
TRBV19	.	TRBJ1-6	.	TGTGCCAGTAGTATCCACGACGGGAATTCACCCCTCCACTTT	CASSIHDGNSPLHF